This T cell receptor (beta chain) is drawn from a study of blood T cell repertoires in COVID-19. Study in general: Acute and convalescent COVID-19 samples came from the United States, Italy and Spain. Nucleic acid was either cDNA or gDNA, and it came from T cells, B-cell-depleted T cells, or PBMCs.

Trimming took off 2 bases at V and 0 bases at J, with 9 bases between the two ends. CDR1 is SEHNR and CDR2 is FQNEAQ in the germline V gene (reference sequence). The CDR3 extends over 15 amino acids. Some clones are missing from TCRdb's copy, which holds only in-frame ones; the method was immunoSEQ multiplex PCR. The sample carries approximately 85,000 clones, 70% to 90% recorded once. The sample consisted of peripheral blood. V is TRBV7-9 and J is TRBJ2-3; TRBD2 might be the D (5 bases). The source of this sequence is an elderly woman in a cohort sampled during active or convalescent COVID-19. CDR3 sequence reads: CASSLWELSTDTQYF. The CDR3 coding sequence is TGTGCCAGCAGCTTATGGGAGCTCAGCACAGATACGCAGTATTTT. Full variable domain (outside the CDR3, taken from reference TRBV7-9 and TRBJ2-3): DTGVSQNPRHKITKRGQNVTFRCDPISEHNRLYWYRQTLGQGPEFLTYFQNEAQLEKSRLLSDRFSAERPKGSFSTLEIQRTEQGDSAMYLCASSLWELSTDTQYFGPGTRLTVL.